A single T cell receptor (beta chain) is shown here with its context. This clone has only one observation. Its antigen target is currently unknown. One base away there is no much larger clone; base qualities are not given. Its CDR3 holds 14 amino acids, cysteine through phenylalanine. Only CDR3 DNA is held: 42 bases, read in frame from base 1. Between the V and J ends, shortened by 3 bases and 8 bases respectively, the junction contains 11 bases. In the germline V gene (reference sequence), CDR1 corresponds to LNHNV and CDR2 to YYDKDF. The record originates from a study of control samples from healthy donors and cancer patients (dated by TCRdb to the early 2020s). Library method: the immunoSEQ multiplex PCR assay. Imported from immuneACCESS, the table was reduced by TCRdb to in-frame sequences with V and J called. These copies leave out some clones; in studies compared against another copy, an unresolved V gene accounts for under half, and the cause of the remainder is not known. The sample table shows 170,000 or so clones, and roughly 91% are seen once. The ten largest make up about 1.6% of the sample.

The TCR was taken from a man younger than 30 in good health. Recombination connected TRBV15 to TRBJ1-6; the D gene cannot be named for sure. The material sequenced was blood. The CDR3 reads CATSRVQDDSPLHF. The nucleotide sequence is TGTGCCACCAGCAGGGTCCAGGACGATTCACCCCTCCACTTT.